In its sample, the clone carrying this TCR beta chain was seen a few times. This sample is part of a study of T cells in Graves' hyperthyroidism and ophthalmopathy. Study-wide background: It was at initial diagnosis, before any treatment, that peripheral blood was collected.

The source material, RNA transcripts, was used to amplify TCR beta CDR3 regions. An initial round of RT-PCR targeting the TCR CDR3 relied on the HTBI primer set. MiXCR was run by TCRdb on the multiplex PCR reads, yielding one entry per CDR3 protein. The sample carries about 500,000 distinct CDR3 sequences, about an eighth recorded once. The CDR3 extends over 13 amino acids. Germline CDR1 reads SQVTM; CDR2 reads ANQGSEA. Trimming shortened V by 2 bases and J by 9 bases, and 16 bases separated the two germline ends. The specimen was blood. V gene TRBV29-1 combines with J gene TRBJ1-1, with D perhaps matching TRBD1 (6 bases). The receptor was derived from a woman under 30 with Graves' hyperthyroidism. The CDR3 sequence is CSVEISVQGQAFF. The DNA for the CDR3 is TGCAGCGTTGAAATCTCGGTACAGGGCCAAGCTTTCTTT.